These 9 T cell receptor beta chains share one sample of origin, sequenced in a study of CD8 T cells in Susac syndrome. With random hexamers, 0.5 to 1 ug RNA was reverse transcribed. MiXCR, applied by TCRdb to the immunoSEQ multiplex PCR reads, yields one record per CDR3 protein. The sample shows some 200,000 distinct CDR3 sequences, 80% to 95% of them seen only once. The specimen sequenced was CD8+ T cells from PBMCs. The receptor source for this set is a human donor with multiple sclerosis.

The chain combines TRBV13 with TRBJ1-1; D is unclear. The CDR3 loop spans 13 amino acids. From germline, CDR1 is PRHDT and CDR2 FYEKMQ (reference sequence). V was pared by 5 bases and J by 3 bases, with 10 bases between. CDR3 nucleotide sequence: TGTGCCAGCAGCCCGAATGGTGACACTGAAGCTTTCTTT. Translation gives CASSPNGDTEAFF.

The chain carries TRBV13 and TRBJ2-7; a possible D gene is TRBD2 (7 bases). Trimming removed 0 bases from V and 5 bases from J, with 17 bases in between. In germline, CDR1 is PRHDT, CDR2 FYEKMQ (reference sequence). CDR3 length equals 16 residues. This chain's CDR3 is CASSLGLAGAYDEQYF. The DNA for the CDR3 is TGTGCCAGCAGCTTAGGGTTGGCGGGGGCCTACGACGAGCAGTACTTC. The variable domain in full, completed from reference TRBV13 and TRBJ2-7, reads AAGVIQSPRHLIKEKRETATLKCYPIPRHDTVYWYQQGPGQDPQFLISFYEKMQSDKGSIPDRFSAQQFSDYHSELNMSSLELGDSALYFCASSLGLAGAYDEQYFGPGTRLTVT.

The rearrangement joins TRBV12-3 or TRBV12-4 to TRBJ2-7; unclear D gene. V lost 3 bases and J 6 bases, leaving 9 bases between the germline ends. The CDR3 loop spans 12 amino acids. The chain's CDR3 is CASSFRSSEQYF. In nucleotides, the CDR3 is TGTGCCAGCAGTTTTCGGTCGAGCGAGCAGTACTTC.

This clonotype was recorded once. The genes are TRBV15 and TRBJ2-7; D uncertain. Germline assignment: CDR1 LNHNV and CDR2 YYDKDF (reference sequence). V was cut by 6 bases and J by 0 bases, with 6 bases left in between. The CDR3 is 12 residues long. CDR3 coding DNA: TGTGCCACCAGGGGCAGCTCCTACGAGCAGTACTTC. As protein: CATRGSSYEQYF.

This sequence joins TRBV5-6 and TRBJ1-1; TRBD1 is a possible D gene (6 bases). This CDR3 contains 14 residues. From germline, CDR1 is SGHDT and CDR2 YYEEEE. V gave up 3 bases and J gave up 4 bases, with 13 bases separating them. The CDR3 region is CASSSDSGVTEAFF. The CDR3 DNA follows: TGTGCCAGCAGCTCGGACAGCGGGGTCACTGAAGCTTTCTTT.

The chain employs TRBV4-1 and TRBJ1-4, with unresolved D. The CDR3 has 16 amino acids. V gave up 4 bases and J gave up 5 bases, with 17 bases separating them. From germline, CDR1 is MGHRA and CDR2 YSYEKL. The CDR3 region has the DNA TGCGCCAGCAGCCCGAAGGAACCGGAGGTGAATGAAAAACTGTTTTTT. Translating gives CASSPKEPEVNEKLFF.

The chain recombines TRBV29-1 with TRBJ2-1, with TRBD2 identical over 8 bases. Per the germline V gene, CDR1 is SQVTM and CDR2 is ANQGSEA. J was trimmed by 5 bases and V by 6 bases; bases with no gene match: 15. The CDR3 runs to 16 residues. CDR3 residues: CSVRGGYGTPDNEQFF. DNA of the CDR3: TGCAGCGTCCGGGGGGGGTACGGGACTCCTGACAATGAGCAGTTCTTC.

CDR3 sequence reads: CASSPYLSLGEQYF. The CDR3, as DNA: TGTGCCAGCAGCCCTTATCTCTCCCTGGGCGAGCAGTACTTC. This chain uses TRBV11-3 with TRBJ2-7; D unresolved. The germline V gene encodes CDR1 SGHNT and CDR2 YENEEA. Trimming took 5 bases from V and 6 from J, leaving 17 bases between them. This CDR3 comprises 14 residues.

This clonotype was seen a handful of times. The chain joins TRBV7-2 to TRBJ1-5, with TRBD1 as a possible D gene (5 bases). This CDR3 is 14 amino acids long. Germline-derived CDR1 and CDR2 are SGHTA and FQGNSA. Trimming shortened V by 0 bases and J by 7 bases, and 10 bases separated the two germline ends. This CDR3 reads CASSLAGGEQPQHF. The CDR3, as DNA: TGTGCCAGCAGCTTAGCGGGGGGAGAACAGCCCCAGCATTTT.